This T cell receptor (beta chain) was sequenced for a study of cytomegalovirus exposure and HLA in healthy donors. Sequencing used immunoSEQ multiplex PCR; TCRdb keeps in-frame clones, though not all of them. The sample shows roughly 220,000 clones, approximately 83% of them seen only once. Source material: PBMCs. The clonotype originates from a woman in her twenties or thirties in good health and CMV-seropositive.

Here the CDR3 reads CASRLRTGAKNIQYF. Written as DNA, the CDR3 is TGTGCCAGCAGACTACGGACAGGGGCCAAAAACATTCAGTACTTC. The chain employs TRBV11-2 and TRBJ2-4; 8 bases fit TRBD1. This CDR3 comprises 15 residues. Germline loops: CDR1 SGHAT, CDR2 FQNNGV. After removal of 6 bases from V and 1 base from J, the junction contained 5 bases not matched to a gene. Supplemented by reference TRBV11-2 and TRBJ2-4, the full variable domain reads EAGVAQSPRYKIIEKRQSVAFWCNPISGHATLYWYQQILGQGPKLLIQFQNNGVVDDSQLPKDRFSAERLKGVDSTLKIQPAKLEDSAVYLCASRLRTGAKNIQYFGAGTRLSVL.